These T cell receptor beta chains were read from a single sample in a study of blood T cell repertoires in COVID-19. The repertoire was sequenced with immunoSEQ multiplex PCR; TCRdb's copy has only in-frame clones and lacks some. The sample has about 400,000 clones; about 90% are singletons. Source material: PBMCs or T cells enriched from blood (not recorded which). Source of these receptors: a woman aged 25 to 39 who had recovered from COVID-19. Both conserved end residues are part of each CDR3. A D gene is named only where the DNA matches it firmly. Expanded clones are given a class, and other clones once, few, many or no size at all.

j_call clone_size cdr3_length v_call d_call cdr3_nt cdr3_aa
TRBJ1-1 NA 13 TRBV2 NA TGTGCCAGCAGTTCTACACAGGGAACTGAAGCTTTCTTT CASSSTQGTEAFF
TRBJ2-1 NA 13 TRBV7-9 NA TGTGCCAGTGAACGCAGCTCCTACAATGAGCAGTTCTTC CASERSSYNEQFF
TRBJ1-1 NA 13 TRBV10-3 TRBD1 TGTGCCATCGCCGGGACAGGGAGCACTGAAGCTTTCTTT CAIAGTGSTEAFF
TRBJ2-3 NA 14 TRBV20-1 TRBD1 TGCAGTGCTAGTGGACAGGGGGTAACAGATACGCAGTATTTT CSASGQGVTDTQYF
TRBJ2-2 NA 14 TRBV4-2 TRBD2 TGTGCCAGCAGCCAGCGGGAGGCCACCGGGGAGCTGTTTTTT CASSQREATGELFF
TRBJ2-1 NA 13 TRBV12-3/TRBV12-4 NA TGTGCCAGCAGGCTCCGCCTTAGCAGTGAGCAGTTCTTC CASRLRLSSEQFF
TRBJ1-1 NA 14 TRBV5-1 NA TGCGCCAGCAGCTTAGGGGGTGCAGGCACTGAAGCTTTCTTT CASSLGGAGTEAFF
TRBJ1-5 NA 14 TRBV24-1 NA TGTGCCACCAGTCACTTTGGGGAGGATCAGCCCCAGCATTTT CATSHFGEDQPQHF
TRBJ1-5 NA 12 TRBV30 NA TGTGCCTGGCGGACAGATAATCAGCCCCAGCATTTT CAWRTDNQPQHF
TRBJ1-3 NA 15 TRBV19 TRBD1 TGTGCCAGTAGTGTGACAGGGGCCGGCGGAAACACCATATATTTT CASSVTGAGGNTIYF
TRBJ1-2 NA 15 TRBV4-1 TRBD1 TGCGCCAGCAGCCAAGTCTCGGACAGGGACTATGGCTACACCTTC CASSQVSDRDYGYTF
TRBJ2-7 NA 13 TRBV6-5 NA TGTGCCAGCAGTTCGAAGGTAACGGGCGAGCAGTACTTC CASSSKVTGEQYF
TRBJ2-3 NA 15 TRBV20-1 NA TGCAGTGCTAGTGTGCCTGGGAGTGTTTCAGATACGCAGTATTTT CSASVPGSVSDTQYF
TRBJ1-2 NA 14 TRBV29-1 TRBD1 TGCAGCGTTACCCGCCCGACAGGGTTAATTGGCTACACCTTC CSVTRPTGLIGYTF
TRBJ1-2 NA 12 TRBV12-3/TRBV12-4 NA TGTGCCAGCAGCAGGGACTCTACTGGCTACACCTTC CASSRDSTGYTF
TRBJ2-2 NA 15 TRBV5-1 NA TGCGCCAGCAGCTTGCTACCCCGGGGCACCGGGGAGCTGTTTTTT CASSLLPRGTGELFF
TRBJ1-2 NA 18 TRBV21-1 NA TGTGCCAGCAGCATTTTCATTAGGGGGCTTACGGCTAACTATGGCTACACCTTC CASSIFIRGLTANYGYTF
TRBJ2-7 NA 14 TRBV2 NA TGTGCCAGCAGTCGAACCAACAGAGTCTACGAGCAGTACTTC CASSRTNRVYEQYF
TRBJ2-2 NA 12 TRBV25-1 NA TGTGCCAGCAGACAGGGCTCTGGGGAGCTGTTTTTT CASRQGSGELFF
TRBJ1-3 NA 15 TRBV11-2 NA TGTGCCAGCAGCTTGACGACAGTGCCGGGAAACACCATATATTTT CASSLTTVPGNTIYF
TRBJ2-6 NA 15 TRBV28 TRBD1 TGTGCCAGCCGACCGACAGGGGTCGGGGCCAACGTCCTGACTTTC CASRPTGVGANVLTF
TRBJ2-5 NA 16 TRBV15 NA TGTGCCACCAGCAGAGCCGGTGCAGGCCTTGTAGTGACCCAGTACTTC CATSRAGAGLVVTQYF
TRBJ2-5 NA 14 TRBV30 NA TGTGCCTGGAGTGTAAAAGCGGGCCAAGAGACCCAGTACTTC CAWSVKAGQETQYF
TRBJ2-7 few 15 TRBV10-2 TRBD2 TGCGCCTGCAGTTTCGCGGGAGGGACTTCCTACGAGCAGTACTTC CACSFAGGTSYEQYF
TRBJ1-2 NA 15 TRBV5-1 TRBD1 TGCGCCAGCAGTATCGGGACAGGGGGGAACTATGGCTACACCTTC CASSIGTGGNYGYTF
TRBJ2-7 NA 12 TRBV12-3/TRBV12-4 NA TGTGCCAGCAGTTTTAGGGGGAACGAGCAGTACTTC CASSFRGNEQYF
TRBJ2-2 once 16 TRBV4-1 TRBD2 TGCGCCAGCAGCCATGGGACTAGCGGGGGCAGCGGGGAGCTGTTTTTT CASSHGTSGGSGELFF
TRBJ1-4 NA 18 TRBV25-1 NA TGTGCCAGCAGTGAATATAGCTATGGACTCCCATATAATGAAAAACTGTTTTTT CASSEYSYGLPYNEKLFF
TRBJ2-3 NA 15 TRBV28 TRBD2 TGTGCCAGCAGTTCACTAGCGGGAGGGGAAGATACGCAGTATTTT CASSSLAGGEDTQYF
TRBJ2-7 once 14 TRBV7-6 TRBD1 TGTGCCAGCAGCCGGACAGGGGTCCTCTACGAGCAGTACTTC CASSRTGVLYEQYF
TRBJ1-2 NA 14 TRBV9 TRBD1 TGTGCCAGCAGCGAGGGGGACAGGGGATATGGCTACACCTTC CASSEGDRGYGYTF
TRBJ1-3 NA 13 TRBV3-1/TRBV3-2 NA TGTGCCAGCAGCCGAGACAGGGGAAACACCATATATTTT CASSRDRGNTIYF
TRBJ2-3 NA 17 TRBV5-8 TRBD1 TGTGCCAGCAGGCGAGCTCTAAGGACAGGGGAGTCGGATACGCAGTATTTT CASRRALRTGESDTQYF
TRBJ2-1 NA 19 TRBV5-1 TRBD2 TGCGCCAGCAGCTGGACAGGACTAGCGGGAACTCCCCTCTACAATGAGCAGTTCTTC CASSWTGLAGTPLYNEQFF
TRBJ2-5 NA 15 TRBV6-5 NA TGTGCCAGCAGTTACGGAGTGGGGGGCCAAGAGACCCAGTACTTC CASSYGVGGQETQYF
TRBJ1-2 NA 14 TRBV5-6 TRBD1 TGTGCCAGCAGCTGGACAGGAAGGGACTATGGCTACACCTTC CASSWTGRDYGYTF
TRBJ1-5 NA 16 TRBV28 NA TGTGCCAGCAGTCCCCACCGGGGTGGTGGGAATCAGCCCCAGCATTTT CASSPHRGGGNQPQHF
TRBJ2-3 NA 15 TRBV29-1 NA TGCAGCGTTGAAGCTTCAGGGGCCGTCACAGATACGCAGTATTTT CSVEASGAVTDTQYF
TRBJ1-5 NA 18 TRBV4-2 TRBD1 TGTGCCAGCAGGCACAAAAGACAGGGGGGATTTAGCAATCAGCCCCAGCATTTT CASRHKRQGGFSNQPQHF